This TCR beta chain was recovered during a study of T cell responses to AZD1222 COVID-19 vaccine. Trimming cost V 6 bases and J 1 base, with 18 bases left between them. Germline V gene data show CDR1 as LNHDA and CDR2 as SQIVND (reference sequence). The CDR3 spans 16 residues. Assay used: immunoSEQ multiplex PCR; TCRdb lists only in-frame clones, some missing. Of about 98,000 clones in the sample, 80% to 85% were seen once. This receptor was obtained from an adult in good health. The material sequenced was peripheral blood, taken on day 0 of AZD1222 vaccination. The chain recombines TRBV19 with TRBJ1-1, with a weak D call TRBD1 (6 bases). CDR3 sequence reads: CASSVTGGLGNTEAFF. The CDR3 coding sequence is TGTGCCAGTAGCGTGACGGGGGGCCTCGGGAACACTGAAGCTTTCTTT.